The source of this T cell receptor beta chain is a study of vaccination effects on CD4 cells after COVID-19. Overall study context: Within the ViraFEST assay, antigen-specific CD4+ T cells underwent expansion with viral peptide pools prior to sequencing. Following the second dose by a median of 72 days, the post-vaccine samples were obtained.

Regarding the study as a whole: In convalescents, post-vaccine spike-reactive clones were mainly new clones induced by vaccination.

Germline V gene sequence: CDR1 LGHNA, CDR2 YNFKEQ. V shed 0 bases and J shed 7 bases, with 15 bases lying between them. The CDR3 length is 16 residues. Concerning this clone: Its matching antigen is unknown.

Following 10 days of culture, CD4+ T cells were isolated. Convalescent patients had PCR-confirmed SARS-CoV-2 infection between March and December 2020. Everyone in the study got two shots of either the BNT162b2 or mRNA-1273 vaccine. Profiling relied on immunoSEQ multiplex PCR, and the TCRdb table lists in-frame clones only, not all of them. This repertoire shows around 53,000 clones, around three quarters found once; its top ten account for 5% to 6.5%. The sequence was collected from a human donor who had a prior SARS-CoV-2 infection. The chain uses TRBV4-2 and TRBJ2-2, with D unclear. Sequencing used CD4+ T cells from PBMCs cultured without peptide, obtained after COVID-19 vaccination. CDR3 amino acids: CASSQDGSDPIGELFF. CDR3 in DNA: TGTGCCAGCAGCCAAGATGGGTCTGACCCGATCGGGGAGCTGTTTTTT.